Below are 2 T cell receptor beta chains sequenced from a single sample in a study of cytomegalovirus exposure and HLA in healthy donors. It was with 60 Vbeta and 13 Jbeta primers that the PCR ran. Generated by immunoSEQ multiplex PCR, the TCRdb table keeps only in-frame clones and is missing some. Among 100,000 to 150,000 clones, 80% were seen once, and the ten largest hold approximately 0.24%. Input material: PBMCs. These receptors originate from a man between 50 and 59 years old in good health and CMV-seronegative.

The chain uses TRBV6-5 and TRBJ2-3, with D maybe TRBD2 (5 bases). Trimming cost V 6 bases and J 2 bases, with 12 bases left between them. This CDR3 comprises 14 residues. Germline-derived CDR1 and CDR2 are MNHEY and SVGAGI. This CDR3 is CASRPGLATDTQYF. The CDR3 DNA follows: TGTGCCAGCAGACCCGGCCTAGCCACAGATACGCAGTATTTT.

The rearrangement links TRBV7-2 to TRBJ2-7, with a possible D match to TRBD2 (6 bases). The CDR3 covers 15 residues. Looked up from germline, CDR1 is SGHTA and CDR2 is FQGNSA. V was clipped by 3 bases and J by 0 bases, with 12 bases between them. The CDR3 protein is CASSLEGLLSYEQYF. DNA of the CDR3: TGTGCCAGCAGCTTGGAGGGACTCCTCTCCTACGAGCAGTACTTC.